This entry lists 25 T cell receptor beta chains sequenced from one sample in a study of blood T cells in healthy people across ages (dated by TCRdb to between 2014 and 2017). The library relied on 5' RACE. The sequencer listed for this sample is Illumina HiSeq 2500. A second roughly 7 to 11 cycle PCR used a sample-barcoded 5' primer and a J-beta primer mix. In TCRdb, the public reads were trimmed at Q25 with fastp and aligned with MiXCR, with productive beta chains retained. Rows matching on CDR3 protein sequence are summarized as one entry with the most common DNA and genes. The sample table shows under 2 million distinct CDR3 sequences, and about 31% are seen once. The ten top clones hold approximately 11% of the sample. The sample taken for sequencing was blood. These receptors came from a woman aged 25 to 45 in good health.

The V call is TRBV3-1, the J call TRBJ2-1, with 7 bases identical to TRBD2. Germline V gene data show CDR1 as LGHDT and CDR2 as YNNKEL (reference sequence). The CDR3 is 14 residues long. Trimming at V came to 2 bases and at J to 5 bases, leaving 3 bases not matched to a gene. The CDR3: CASSQSSGDNEQFF. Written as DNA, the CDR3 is TGTGCCAGCAGCCAATCTAGCGGAGACAATGAGCAGTTCTTC.

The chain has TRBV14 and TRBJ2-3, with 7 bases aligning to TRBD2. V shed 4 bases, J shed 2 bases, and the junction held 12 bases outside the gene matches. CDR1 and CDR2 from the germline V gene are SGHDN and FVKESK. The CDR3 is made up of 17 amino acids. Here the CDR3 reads CASSPGDGDYLTDTQYF. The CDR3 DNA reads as TGTGCCAGCAGCCCGGGAGACGGGGACTACCTCACAGATACGCAGTATTTT.

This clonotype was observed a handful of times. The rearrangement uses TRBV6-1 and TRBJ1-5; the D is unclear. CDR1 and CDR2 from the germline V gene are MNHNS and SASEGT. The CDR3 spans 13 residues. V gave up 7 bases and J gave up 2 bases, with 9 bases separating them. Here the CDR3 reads CASTSRGNQPQHF. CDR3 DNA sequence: TGTGCCAGCACTTCCCGGGGCAATCAGCCCCAGCATTTT.

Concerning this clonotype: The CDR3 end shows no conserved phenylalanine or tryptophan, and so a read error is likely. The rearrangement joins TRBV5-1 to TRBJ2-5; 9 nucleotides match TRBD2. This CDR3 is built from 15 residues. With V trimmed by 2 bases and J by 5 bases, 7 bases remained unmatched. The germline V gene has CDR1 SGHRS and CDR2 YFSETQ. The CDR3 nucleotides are TGCGCCAGCAGCTTAGATAGGACTAGCGAGGAGACCCAGTACGTC. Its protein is CASSLDRTSEETQYV.

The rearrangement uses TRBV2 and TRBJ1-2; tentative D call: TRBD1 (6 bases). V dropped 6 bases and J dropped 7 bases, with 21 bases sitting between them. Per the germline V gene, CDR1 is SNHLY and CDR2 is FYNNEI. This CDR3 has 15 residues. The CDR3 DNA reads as TGTGCCAGCAGGGCCGGACAGCGAAATTACGGTGGCTACACCTTC. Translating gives CASRAGQRNYGGYTF.

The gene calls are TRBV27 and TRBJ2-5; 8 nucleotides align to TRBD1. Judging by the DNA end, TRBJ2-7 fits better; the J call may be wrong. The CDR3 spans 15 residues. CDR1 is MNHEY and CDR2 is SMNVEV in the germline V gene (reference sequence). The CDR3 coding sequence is TGTGCCAGCAGTTTAAGAACAGGGGGATTCTACGAGCAGTACTTC. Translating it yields CASSLRTGGFYEQYF.

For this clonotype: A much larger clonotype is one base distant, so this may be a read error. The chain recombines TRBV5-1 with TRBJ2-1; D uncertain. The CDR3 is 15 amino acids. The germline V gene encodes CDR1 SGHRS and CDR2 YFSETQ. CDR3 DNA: TGCGCCAGCGGCTTGGTAGGCTCCCTTTACAATGAGCAGTTCTTC. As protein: CASGLVGSLYNEQFF.

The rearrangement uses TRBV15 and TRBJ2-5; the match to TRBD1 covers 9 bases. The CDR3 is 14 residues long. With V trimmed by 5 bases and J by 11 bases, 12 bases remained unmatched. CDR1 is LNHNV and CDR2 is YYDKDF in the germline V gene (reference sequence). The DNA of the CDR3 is TGTGCCACCAGCTCTCGGACAGGGGTCACGGGGCAGTACTTC. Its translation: CATSSRTGVTGQYF. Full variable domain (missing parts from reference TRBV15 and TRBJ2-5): DAMVIQNPRYQVTQFGKPVTLSCSQTLNHNVMYWYQQKSSQAPKLLFHYYDKDFNNEADTPDNFQSRRPNTSFCFLDIRSPGLGDTAMYLCATSSRTGVTGQYFGPGTRLLVL.

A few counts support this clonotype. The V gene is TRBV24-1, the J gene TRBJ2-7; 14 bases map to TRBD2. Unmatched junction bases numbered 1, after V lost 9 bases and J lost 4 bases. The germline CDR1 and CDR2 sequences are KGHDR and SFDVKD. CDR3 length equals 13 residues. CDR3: CATGTSGSYEQYF. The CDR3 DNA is TGTGCCACCGGGACTAGCGGGAGTTACGAGCAGTACTTC.

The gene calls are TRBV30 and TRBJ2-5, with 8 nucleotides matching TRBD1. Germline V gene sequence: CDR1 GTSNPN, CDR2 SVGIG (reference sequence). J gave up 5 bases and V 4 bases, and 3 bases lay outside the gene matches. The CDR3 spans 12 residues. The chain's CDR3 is CAWTGGAETQYF. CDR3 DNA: TGTGCCTGGACAGGGGGCGCGGAGACCCAGTACTTC. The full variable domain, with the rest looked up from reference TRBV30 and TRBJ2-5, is SQTIHQWPATLVQPVGSPLSLECTVEGTSNPNLYWYRQAAGRGLQLLFYSVGIGQISSEVPQNLSASRPQDRQFILSSKKLLLSDSGFYLCAWTGGAETQYFGPGTRLLVL.

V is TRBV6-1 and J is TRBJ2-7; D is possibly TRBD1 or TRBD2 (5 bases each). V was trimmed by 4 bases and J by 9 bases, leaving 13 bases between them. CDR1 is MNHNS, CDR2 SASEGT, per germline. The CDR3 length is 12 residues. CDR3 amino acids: CASSAGRDGQYF. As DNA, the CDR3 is TGTGCCAGCAGTGCCGGCAGGGACGGGCAGTACTTC.

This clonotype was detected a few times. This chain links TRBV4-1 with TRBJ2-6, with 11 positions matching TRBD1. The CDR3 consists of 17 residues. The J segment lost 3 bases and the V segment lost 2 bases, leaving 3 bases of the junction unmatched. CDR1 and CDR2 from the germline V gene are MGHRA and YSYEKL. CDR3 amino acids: CASSQRTGGIGANVLTF. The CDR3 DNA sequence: TGCGCCAGCAGCCAAAGGACAGGGGGCATTGGGGCCAACGTCCTGACTTTC.

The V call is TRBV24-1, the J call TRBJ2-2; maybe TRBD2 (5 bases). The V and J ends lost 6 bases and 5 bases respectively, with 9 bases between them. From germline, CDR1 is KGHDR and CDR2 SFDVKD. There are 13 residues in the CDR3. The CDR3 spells CATSPSLTGELFF. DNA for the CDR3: TGTGCCACCAGTCCTAGCTTGACCGGGGAGCTGTTTTTT.

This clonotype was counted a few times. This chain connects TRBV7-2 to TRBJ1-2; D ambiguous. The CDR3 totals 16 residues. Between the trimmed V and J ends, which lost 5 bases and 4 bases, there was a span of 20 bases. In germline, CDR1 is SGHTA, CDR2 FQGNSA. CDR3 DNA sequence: TGTGCCAGCAGCCCAGGCCGGTCGAGGGCCGTCTATGGCTACACCTTC. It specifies CASSPGRSRAVYGYTF.

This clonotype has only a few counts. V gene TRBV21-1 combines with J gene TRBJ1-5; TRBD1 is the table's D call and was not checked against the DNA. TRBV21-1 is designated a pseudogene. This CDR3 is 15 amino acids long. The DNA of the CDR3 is TGTGCCAGCAGCCCAGGGGAAGGGTGTGGACAGCCCCAGCATTTT. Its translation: CASSPGEGCGQPQHF.

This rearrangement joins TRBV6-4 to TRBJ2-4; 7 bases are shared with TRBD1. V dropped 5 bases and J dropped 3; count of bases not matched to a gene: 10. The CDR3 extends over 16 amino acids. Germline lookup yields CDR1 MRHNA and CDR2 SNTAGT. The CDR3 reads CASSKQGHCDKNIQYF. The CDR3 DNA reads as TGTGCCAGCAGTAAACAGGGGCATTGTGACAAAAACATTCAGTACTTC.

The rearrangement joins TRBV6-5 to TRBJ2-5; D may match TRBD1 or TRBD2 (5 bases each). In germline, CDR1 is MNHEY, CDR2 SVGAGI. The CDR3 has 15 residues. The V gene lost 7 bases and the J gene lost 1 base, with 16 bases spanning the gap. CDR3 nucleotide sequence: TGTGCCAGCAATAAGCGTTGGGGGTCCCAAGAGACCCAGTACTTC. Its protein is CASNKRWGSQETQYF.

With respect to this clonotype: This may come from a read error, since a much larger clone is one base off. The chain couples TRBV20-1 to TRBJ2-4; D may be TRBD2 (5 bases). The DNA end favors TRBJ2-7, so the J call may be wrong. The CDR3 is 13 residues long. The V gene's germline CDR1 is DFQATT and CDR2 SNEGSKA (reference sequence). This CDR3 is CSASGSVRAEQYF. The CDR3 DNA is TGCAGTGCTAGTGGTAGCGTGAGAGCCGAGCAGTACTTC.

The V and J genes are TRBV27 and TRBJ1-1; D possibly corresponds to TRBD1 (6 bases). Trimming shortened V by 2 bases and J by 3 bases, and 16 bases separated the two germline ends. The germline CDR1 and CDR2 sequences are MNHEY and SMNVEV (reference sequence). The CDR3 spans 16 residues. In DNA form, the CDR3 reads TGTGCCAGCAGTTTAGGCAGGGGCTGGGGTGACACTGAAGCTTTCTTT. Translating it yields CASSLGRGWGDTEAFF.

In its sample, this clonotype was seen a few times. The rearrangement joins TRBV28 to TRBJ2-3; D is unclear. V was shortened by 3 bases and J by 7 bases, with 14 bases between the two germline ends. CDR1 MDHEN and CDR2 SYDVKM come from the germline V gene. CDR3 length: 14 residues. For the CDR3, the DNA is TGTGCCAGCAGTTTGCCCGGACCCGTCTATACGCAGTATTTT. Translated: CASSLPGPVYTQYF. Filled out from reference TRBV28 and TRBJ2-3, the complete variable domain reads DVKVTQSSRYLVKRTGEKVFLECVQDMDHENMFWYRQDPGLGLRLIYFSYDVKMKEKGDIPEGYSVSREKKERFSLILESASTNQTSMYLCASSLPGPVYTQYFGPGTRLTVL.

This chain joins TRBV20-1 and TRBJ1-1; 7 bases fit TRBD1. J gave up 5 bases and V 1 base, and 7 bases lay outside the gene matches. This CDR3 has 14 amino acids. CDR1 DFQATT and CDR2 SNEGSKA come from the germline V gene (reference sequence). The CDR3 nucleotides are TGCAGTGCTAGAGCGCAATACAGGGGTACTGAAGCTTTCTTT. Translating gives CSARAQYRGTEAFF.

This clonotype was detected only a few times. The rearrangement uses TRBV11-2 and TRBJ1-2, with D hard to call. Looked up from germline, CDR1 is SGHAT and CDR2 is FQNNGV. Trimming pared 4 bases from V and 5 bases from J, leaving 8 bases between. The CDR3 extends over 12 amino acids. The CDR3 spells CASSWSVYGYTF. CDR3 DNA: TGTGCCAGCAGCTGGTCCGTATATGGCTACACCTTC.

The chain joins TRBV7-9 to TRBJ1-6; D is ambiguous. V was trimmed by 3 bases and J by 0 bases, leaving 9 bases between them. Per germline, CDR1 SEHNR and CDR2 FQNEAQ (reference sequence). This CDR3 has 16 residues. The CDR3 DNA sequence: TGTGCCAGCAGCTTCGGGCCGAGCTCCTATAATTCACCCCTCCACTTT. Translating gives CASSFGPSSYNSPLHF.

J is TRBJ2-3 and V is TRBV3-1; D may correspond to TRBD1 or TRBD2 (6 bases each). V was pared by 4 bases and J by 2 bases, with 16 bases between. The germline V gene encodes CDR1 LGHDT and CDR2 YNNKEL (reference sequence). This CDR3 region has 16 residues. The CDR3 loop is CASSLLGGLNTDTQYF. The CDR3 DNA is TGTGCCAGCAGCCTTTTAGGGGGACTCAACACAGATACGCAGTATTTT.

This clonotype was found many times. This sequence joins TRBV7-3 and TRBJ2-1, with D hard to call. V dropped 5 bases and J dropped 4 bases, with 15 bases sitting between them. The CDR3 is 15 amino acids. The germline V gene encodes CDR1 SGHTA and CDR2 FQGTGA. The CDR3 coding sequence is TGTGCCAGCAGCCAGCGACCTACCCAGTACAATGAGCAGTTCTTC. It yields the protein CASSQRPTQYNEQFF.